This T cell receptor beta chain is drawn from a study of vaccination and CD4 T cells after COVID-19. Study-wide background: The convalescent population consisted of six males and four females, two of whom were of Hispanic ethnicity.

On this clonotype: No antigen is known for it.

Oncomine TCR Beta short-read sequencing was applied to DNA from cultured CD4+ T cells. TCRdb called the PCR reads again in MiXCR, with one record for every CDR3 protein. In the table there are around 19,000 distinct CDR3 sequences, about two fifths of which are singletons. Germline values: CDR1 SEHNR, CDR2 FQNEAQ (reference sequence). This CDR3 is 17 amino acids long. The germline V and J ends were trimmed by 5 bases and 5 bases, with 21 bases remaining between them. This sample's treatment: roughly 11-day PBMC culture with coronavirus spike peptide pools or control peptides (ViraFEST assay). The receptor was isolated from a human donor who received a COVID-19 vaccine. Specimen: CD4+ T cells from blood, cultured in vitro, collected before SARS-CoV-2 vaccination. The chain links TRBV7-9 to TRBJ2-2, with D maybe TRBD2 (7 bases). The CDR3 is CASSDLSRGARTGELFF. The CDR3 region has the DNA TGTGCCAGCAGCGACCTCAGTCGGGGGGCGCGAACCGGGGAGCTGTTTTTT.